These 20 T cell receptor beta chains were all obtained from the same sample, sequenced in a study of CD8+CD57+ T cells in acquired aplastic anemia. It was genomic DNA that served as the template for profiling TCR beta VDJ and CDR3. TCRdb reprocessed the reads with MiXCR, giving one entry per CDR3 protein. The table has a few hundred thousand distinct CDR3 sequences, roughly 50% seen once; the top ten hold 7.5% to 9%. The sequenced sample was sorted CD4+, CD8+, or CD8+CD57+ T cells (not recorded which) from PBMCs. These receptors were obtained from a human donor with severe aplastic anemia or a healthy control (not recorded which).

The chain uses TRBV7-9 and TRBJ1-2; no clear D gene. Germline CDR1 and CDR2: SEHNR and FQNEAQ (reference sequence). Trimming removed 5 bases from V and 3 bases from J, with 16 bases in between. The CDR3 is made up of 15 amino acids. As DNA, the CDR3 is TGTGCCAGCAGCGAAAAGGCCGGGCCCGACTATGGCTACACCTTC. Translating gives CASSEKAGPDYGYTF. The variable domain in full, completed from reference TRBV7-9 and TRBJ1-2, reads DTGVSQNPRHKITKRGQNVTFRCDPISEHNRLYWYRQTLGQGPEFLTYFQNEAQLEKSRLLSDRFSAERPKGSFSTLEIQRTEQGDSAMYLCASSEKAGPDYGYTFGSGTRLTVV.

The genes are TRBV27 and TRBJ1-3; 9 positions agree with TRBD1. Losses at the gene ends were 6 bases for V and 1 base for J; bases not matched to a gene: 4. This CDR3 has 15 amino acids. Germline lookup yields CDR1 MNHEY and CDR2 SMNVEV (reference sequence). In nucleotides, the CDR3 is TGTGCCAGCAGGTTACAGGGGGCGTCTGGAAACACCATATATTTT. Amino acid sequence: CASRLQGASGNTIYF.

This clonotype was seen many times. This chain links TRBV19 with TRBJ2-1; D possibly matches TRBD1 or TRBD2 (6 bases each). Between the trimmed V and J ends, which lost 5 bases and 8 bases, there was a span of 10 bases. Germline V gene sequence: CDR1 LNHDA, CDR2 SQIVND (reference sequence). The CDR3 totals 12 residues. CDR3 coding DNA: TGTGCCAGTAGTCCAGGGGAGGATGAGCAGTTCTTC. This translates into CASSPGEDEQFF.

The chain couples TRBV10-3 to TRBJ1-4; TRBD1 is a possible D gene (6 bases). CDR3 length: 15 amino acids. Per germline, CDR1 ENHRY and CDR2 SYGVKD. Trimming shortened V by 1 base and J by 4 bases, and 10 bases separated the two germline ends. For the CDR3, the DNA is TGTGCCATCAGTGAGTTCGGACAGAGTAATGAAAAACTGTTTTTT. Amino acids: CAISEFGQSNEKLFF.

Ten or more counts support this clonotype. The V and J genes are TRBV30 and TRBJ1-2, with D unresolved. CDR3 length: 13 amino acids. From germline, CDR1 is GTSNPN and CDR2 SVGIG (reference sequence). The V end was cut by 0 bases, the J end by 3 bases, with 8 bases between. CDR3 sequence reads: CAWSVGRDYGYTF. DNA of the CDR3: TGTGCCTGGAGTGTAGGCAGAGACTATGGCTACACCTTC.

The table lists this clonotype with a count of one. The chain links TRBV7-3 to TRBJ1-2, with a possible D match to TRBD1 (5 bases). This CDR3 is 15 amino acids long. Germline V gene lookup returns CDR1 SGHTA and CDR2 FQGTGA. Deletions cut 2 bases from V and 4 bases from J, with 14 bases between. The chain's CDR3 is CASSLYKAGGYGYTF. DNA for the CDR3: TGTGCCAGCAGCTTATATAAAGCGGGGGGCTATGGCTACACCTTC.

This clonotype showed up just once. Germline and junction disagree at one end, which may indicate a read error. CDR3: CASSSGFGLYGYTF. The CDR3 region has the DNA TGTGCCAGCAGTTCAGGGTTTGGTCTCTATGGCTACACATTC. The chain employs TRBV12-3 or TRBV12-4 and TRBJ1-2; possible D gene TRBD1, 5 bases. The CDR3 extends over 14 amino acids.

This clonotype occurred many times. The gene calls are TRBV3-1 and TRBJ1-6; D may be TRBD1 (5 bases). The CDR3 contains 15 residues. Trimming removed 2 bases from V and 7 bases from J, with 12 bases in between. Germline-derived CDR1 and CDR2 are LGHDT and YNNKEL (reference sequence). CDR3 in DNA: TGTGCCAGCAGCCAAAACGTCAGGGTGAATTCACCCCTCCACTTT. Protein product: CASSQNVRVNSPLHF.

This clonotype was picked up a small number of times. V is TRBV6-5 and J is TRBJ2-7; D call uncertain. The CDR3 has 11 residues. V lost 5 bases and J 3 bases, leaving 5 bases between the germline ends. Germline loops: CDR1 MNHEY, CDR2 SVGAGI. This chain's CDR3 is CASSTGYEQYF. As DNA, the CDR3 is TGTGCCAGCAGTACGGGCTACGAGCAGTACTTC.

This chain links TRBV19 with TRBJ2-3; TRBD2 aligns across 9 bases. With V trimmed by 6 bases and J by 0 bases, 7 bases remained unmatched. Germline assignment: CDR1 LNHDA and CDR2 SQIVND (reference sequence). This CDR3 has 16 residues. CDR3 amino acids: CASSGGRESSTDTQYF. The CDR3 bases are TGTGCCAGTAGCGGCGGGAGGGAGTCTAGCACAGATACGCAGTATTTT.

The chain combines TRBV7-9 with TRBJ2-7; weak D call: TRBD2 (6 bases). Germline V gene data show CDR1 as SEHNR and CDR2 as FQNEAQ (reference sequence). Trimming left V 1 base short and J 5 bases short, with 12 bases between. The CDR3 length is 14 residues. The CDR3 loop is CASSLDETSNEQYF. CDR3 DNA sequence: TGTGCCAGCAGCTTAGACGAGACTAGTAACGAGCAGTACTTC.

This clonotype was recorded at least ten times. The chain carries TRBV5-6 and TRBJ1-5; D is perhaps TRBD1 (5 bases). The CDR3 runs 15 residues. The germline V gene encodes CDR1 SGHDT and CDR2 YYEEEE. V was cut by 0 bases and J by 7 bases, with 14 bases left in between. CDR3 DNA sequence: TGTGCCAGCAGCTTGGCGGCCGGGGACGGGCAGCCCCAGCATTTT. This codes for CASSLAAGDGQPQHF.

About this clonotype: This may come from a read error, since a much larger clone is one base off. The chain combines TRBV18 with TRBJ2-1; D is possibly TRBD1 (5 bases). The CDR3 extends over 13 amino acids. Germline lookup yields CDR1 KGHSH and CDR2 LQKENI. Between the trimmed V and J ends, which lost 3 bases and 9 bases, there was a span of 12 bases. CDR3 protein: CASSPNPGCEQFF. The CDR3 nucleotides are TGTGCCAGCTCACCTAACCCAGGGTGTGAGCAGTTCTTC.

This sequence joins TRBV15 and TRBJ1-1, with D hard to call. Between the trimmed V and J ends, which lost 3 bases and 5 bases, there was a span of 7 bases. Germline values: CDR1 LNHNV, CDR2 YYDKDF (reference sequence). There are 12 residues in the CDR3. CDR3 DNA: TGTGCCACCAGCAGTGTAAAGACTGAAGCTTTCTTT. Residues: CATSSVKTEAFF. Supplemented by reference TRBV15 and TRBJ1-1, the full variable domain reads DAMVIQNPRYQVTQFGKPVTLSCSQTLNHNVMYWYQQKSSQAPKLLFHYYDKDFNNEADTPDNFQSRRPNTSFCFLDIRSPGLGDTAMYLCATSSVKTEAFFGQGTRLTVV.

Concerning this clonotype: A much larger clone is a single base away; this may be a read error. This chain joins TRBV11-1 and TRBJ2-1, with D possibly called TRBD1 or TRBD2 (6 bases each). There are 16 residues in the CDR3. Trimming left V 2 bases short and J 4 bases short, with 15 bases between. Germline assignment: CDR1 SGHAT and CDR2 FQDESV (reference sequence). CDR3 DNA sequence: TGTGCCAGCAGCTTACTCGAGGGGGGCCTTTACAATGAGCAGTTCTTC. It codes for CASSLLEGGLYNEQFF.

There are many counts of this clonotype. The chain couples TRBV6-4 to TRBJ2-1, with 10 bases matching TRBD2. The CDR3 length is 16 residues. J lost 2 bases, V lost 5 bases, and 6 bases had no gene match. CDR1 and CDR2 from the germline V gene are MRHNA and SNTAGT. As DNA, the CDR3 is TGTGCCAGCAGTCCATCCCTAGCGGGGGCCTACAATGAGCAGTTCTTC. Protein: CASSPSLAGAYNEQFF.

The chain recombines TRBV7-2 with TRBJ1-1; D not certain. V was pared by 6 bases and J by 0 bases, with 8 bases between. The CDR3 loop spans 13 amino acids. Germline values: CDR1 SGHTA, CDR2 FQGNSA. The CDR3 DNA is TGTGCCAGCAGGAACAGAATGAACACTGAAGCTTTCTTT. It encodes CASRNRMNTEAFF. Full variable domain (remainder filled in from reference TRBV7-2 and TRBJ1-1): GAGVSQSPSNKVTEKGKDVELRCDPISGHTALYWYRQSLGQGLEFLIYFQGNSAPDKSGLPSDRFSAERTGGSVSTLTIQRTQQEDSAVYLCASRNRMNTEAFFGQGTRLTVV.

V gene TRBV20-1 combines with J gene TRBJ2-5; 12 nucleotides align to TRBD2. CDR3 length: 14 amino acids. Trimming at V came to 3 bases and at J to 5 bases, leaving 4 bases not matched to a gene. Germline CDR1 is DFQATT and CDR2 is SNEGSKA (reference sequence). The CDR3 loop reads CSASRLAGVETQYF. In nucleotides, the CDR3 is TGCAGTGCTAGTCGACTAGCGGGAGTGGAGACCCAGTACTTC.

Only a few counts were recorded for this clonotype. The chain combines TRBV12-3 or TRBV12-4 with TRBJ2-7; 7 bases are a match to TRBD1. The junction had 11 bases not matched to a gene; V was cut back by 9 bases and J by 3 bases. CDR3 length equals 14 residues. The CDR3 DNA reads as TGTGCCAGTAGTATCGAGGACAGGCGCTACGAGCAGTACTTC. Its translation is CASSIEDRRYEQYF.

This chain uses TRBV10-1 with TRBJ2-5, with 13 bases matching TRBD2. The CDR3 covers 19 residues. CDR1 is WNHNN and CDR2 is SYGVQD in the germline V gene (reference sequence). Losses at the gene ends were 0 bases for V and 4 bases for J; bases not matched to a gene: 11. In DNA form, the CDR3 reads TGCGCCAGCAGTGAGTCGTACAGGGAGGGACTAGCGGGGCGAGAGACCCAGTACTTC. Amino acid sequence: CASSESYREGLAGRETQYF.